A selection of T cell receptor beta chains follows, all from one sample in a study of T cell responses to AZD1222 COVID-19 vaccine. TCRdb's copy holds only in-frame clones and misses some; the assay was immunoSEQ multiplex PCR. This table holds 90,000 to 150,000 clones, 70% to 90% found once. This sample comprised peripheral blood, obtained 28 days after the second AZD1222 dose. These receptors were taken from an adult who received the AZD1222 COVID-19 vaccine. Both conserved end residues are part of each CDR3. D genes are given only for firm matches. Clone size appears in some rows only: once, few, many, or a class for an expanded clone.

abundance	j_gene	v_gene	d_gene	CDR3aa	CDR3nt
-	TRBJ2-5	TRBV19	-	CASAGAGSSSFETQYF	TGTGCCAGTGCAGGAGCCGGGTCTAGTTCATTCGAGACCCAGTACTTC
once	TRBJ2-2	TRBV19	-	CASTSPQGRTGELFF	TGTGCCAGTACCTCCCCACAGGGTCGAACCGGGGAGCTGTTTTTT
once	TRBJ1-3	TRBV6-1	-	CASSERRVGSSGNTIYF	TGTGCCAGCAGCGAAAGGAGGGTGGGGTCCTCTGGAAACACCATATATTTT
-	TRBJ1-1	TRBV6-2/TRBV6-3	-	CASSFLMNTEAFF	TGTGCCAGCAGTTTTCTTATGAACACTGAAGCTTTCTTT
-	TRBJ2-2	TRBV7-8	-	CASSFHKDPGELFF	TGTGCCAGCAGCTTCCACAAGGACCCCGGGGAGCTGTTTTTT
once	TRBJ2-1	TRBV3-1/TRBV3-2	-	CASRSRSGFDNEQFF	TGTGCCAGCAGAAGCAGGTCAGGGTTTGACAATGAGCAGTTCTTC
-	TRBJ2-3	TRBV11-1	TRBD1	CASSLGGQSTDTQYF	TGTGCCAGCAGCTTAGGGGGACAGTCCACAGATACGCAGTATTTT
-	TRBJ1-1	TRBV28	-	CASSVQKFKAFF	TGTGCCAGCAGTGTTCAAAAGTTTAAAGCTTTCTTT
-	TRBJ1-5	TRBV4-1	TRBD1	CASSQVTGGYQPQHF	TGCGCCAGCAGCCAAGTGACAGGGGGCTATCAGCCCCAGCATTTT
-	TRBJ1-4	TRBV29-1	TRBD1	CSTRGTGDEKLFF	TGCAGCACCAGAGGGACAGGGGACGAAAAACTGTTTTTT
-	TRBJ2-7	TRBV23-1	-	CASGGTYGPYEQYF	TGCGCCAGCGGGGGGACATATGGTCCCTACGAGCAGTACTTC
once	TRBJ2-7	TRBV7-9	-	CASSSPGRQYEQYF	TGTGCCAGCAGCTCCCCGGGACGTCAATACGAGCAGTACTTC
once	TRBJ1-1	TRBV5-1	TRBD1	CASSLTGGNTEAFF	TGCGCCAGCAGCTTGACAGGGGGCAACACTGAAGCTTTCTTT
-	TRBJ1-2	TRBV5-6	-	CASSPTRLYGYTF	TGTGCCAGCAGCCCGACAAGGCTCTATGGCTACACCTTC
-	TRBJ2-3	TRBV9	-	CASSVSSGLTDTQYF	TGTGCCAGCAGCGTCTCAAGCGGGCTAACAGATACGCAGTATTTT
-	TRBJ2-5	TRBV6-1	-	CASSEEYPRETQYF	TGTGCCAGCAGTGAAGAATATCCCCGGGAGACCCAGTACTTC
few	TRBJ2-2	TRBV9	-	CASTGGANTGELFF	TGTGCCAGCACCGGGGGTGCAAACACCGGGGAGCTGTTTTTT
-	TRBJ1-2	TRBV3-1/TRBV3-2	-	CASSQVGGLGYGYTF	TGTGCCAGCAGCCAAGTGGGGGGACTCGGCTATGGCTACACCTTC
once	TRBJ1-2	TRBV29-1	-	CSVVVGRGYTF	TGCAGCGTTGTCGTTGGGAGAGGCTACACCTTC
-	TRBJ2-5	TRBV3-1/TRBV3-2	-	CASSQNRGGLRETQYF	TGTGCCAGCAGCCAGAACCGAGGGGGACTTAGAGAGACCCAGTACTTC
-	TRBJ1-6	TRBV25-1	-	CASSDGGYRAFSSPLHF	TGTGCCAGCAGTGATGGGGGGTATAGAGCATTTAGTTCACCCCTCCACTTT
few	TRBJ1-1	TRBV19	TRBD1	CASREGGFTEAFF	TGTGCCAGTAGGGAAGGGGGCTTCACTGAAGCTTTCTTT
-	TRBJ2-7	TRBV2	-	CASSDNNEQYF	TGTGCCAGCAGTGACAATAACGAGCAGTACTTC
once	TRBJ1-1	TRBV5-5	-	CASLLRKETEAFF	TGTGCCAGCCTTCTCAGGAAAGAGACTGAAGCTTTCTTT
-	TRBJ1-1	TRBV28	-	CASTSLNTEAFF	TGTGCCAGCACTTCCCTGAACACTGAAGCTTTCTTT